Sequencing of this T cell receptor beta chain was carried out in a study of T-cell reconstitution after alpha-beta-depleted transplantation in children. Study outcomes and limitations: Newly produced T cells mostly accounted for T-cell counts and diversity one year post-transplant. As was reported, about two months after transplant, alpha-beta T cells came from several hundred expanded graft clones.

A word on this clonotype: Antigen unknown. Its ends do not fully match the called genes, so a read error is possible.

The CDR3 has 13 residues. Germline V gene lookup returns CDR1 SGHRS and CDR2 YFSETQ. Preparing the TCRbeta library involved the use of unique molecular identifiers. TCRdb reprocessed the PCR reads via MiXCR and lists one record per CDR3 protein. The table shows fewer than 85,000 distinct CDR3 sequences, with 13% to 15% occurring only once. The V gene is TRBV5-1, the J gene TRBJ2-7, with D possibly TRBD2 on 5 matching bases. Sequenced here: PBMCs, mostly from graft donor cells, sampled 180 days after TCRalphabeta/CD19-depleted stem cell transplant. The receptor's source is a male patient aged 2-15 years who had a stem cell transplant for acute lymphoblastic leukemia, so the T cells may come from the graft donor. The CDR3 is CASSLAGSYEPYF. CDR3 DNA sequence: TGCGCCAGCAGCTTGGCGGGGTCCTACGAGCCGTACTTC.